The clone carrying this T cell receptor beta chain was seen only once. The data were taken from a study of blood T cell repertoires in COVID-19. Study-level information: The study drew acute and convalescent COVID-19 samples from the United States, Italy and Spain. The analysed material was cDNA or gDNA that came from T cells, B-cell-depleted T cells, or PBMCs.

Authors' processing steps: Amplification of reference gene primers provided the estimated nucleated cell counts. Produced via immunoSEQ multiplex PCR; TCRdb's table is partial and in-frame only. That table supplies the V and J calls and clone size; D and trimming were determined from the DNA. The sample has about 330,000 clones; approximately 85% are singletons. The V and J ends lost 1 base and 7 bases respectively, with 10 bases between them. Germline V lookup: CDR1 MGHDK, CDR2 SYGVNS. This CDR3 has 14 residues. This clonotype was sampled from a human donor in a cohort sampled during active COVID-19. Material: peripheral blood. The chain has TRBV25-1 and TRBJ1-4; D is undetermined. This CDR3 reads CASSESAGVEKLFF. The CDR3 bases are TGTGCCAGCAGTGAATCGGCGGGAGTTGAAAAACTGTTTTTT.